Each of the 17 T cell receptor beta chains below was sequenced from the same sample in a study of neurological immune-mediated disorders. Indicated time point: longitudinal time-point 3. TCRdb passed the 5' RACE reads through MiXCR, listing each CDR3 protein once. The sample consists of fewer than 85,000 distinct CDR3 sequences, approximately 4.6% of them appearing once. Sequenced input: PBMCs. Source of these receptors: a woman between 55 and 75 years old with multiple sclerosis.

This clonotype showed up many times. This sequence joins TRBV2 and TRBJ2-1; D may be TRBD1 (6 bases). The CDR3 runs to 13 residues. Germline CDR1 and CDR2: SNHLY and FYNNEI. The germline V and J ends were trimmed by 3 bases and 7 bases, with 10 bases remaining between them. CDR3 in DNA: TGTGCCAGCAGTGACCCCGACAGGAATGAGCAGTTCTTC. This encodes CASSDPDRNEQFF.

This clonotype was recorded many times. The V call is TRBV15, the J call TRBJ2-6; D is ambiguous. V was shortened by 0 bases and J by 0 bases, with 3 bases between the two germline ends. CDR1 and CDR2 (germline): LNHNV, YYDKDF (reference sequence). The CDR3 is 15 residues long. This chain's CDR3 is CATSRDGSGANVLTF. The CDR3, as DNA: TGTGCCACCAGCAGAGACGGCTCTGGGGCCAACGTCCTGACTTTC.

The table lists this clonotype with a few counts. The chain recombines TRBV18 with TRBJ2-1; TRBD2 aligns across 13 bases. Trimming took 3 bases from V and 6 from J; bases not matched to a gene: 5. Germline CDR1 is KGHSH and CDR2 is LQKENI. There are 16 residues in the CDR3. The DNA for the CDR3 is TGTGCCAGCTCACCGCGCGGACTAGCGGGGGTCAATGAGCAGTTCTTC. It encodes CASSPRGLAGVNEQFF.

This clonotype has at least ten counts. J is TRBJ2-7 and V is TRBV3-1, with unresolved D. CDR1 and CDR2 from the germline V gene are LGHDT and YNNKEL (reference sequence). The CDR3 contains 12 residues. Trimming shortened V by 3 bases and J by 1 base, and 4 bases separated the two germline ends. Here the CDR3 DNA reads TGTGCCAGCAGCCATGCTTCCTACGAGCAGTACTTC. Its translation is CASSHASYEQYF.

In this sample, this clonotype turned up many times. The rearrangement joins TRBV10-2 to TRBJ1-1; 10 bases align to TRBD1. The germline gives CDR1 WSHSY, CDR2 SAAADI. The length of the CDR3 is 16 residues. V gave up 7 bases and J gave up 0 bases; unmatched junction bases: 8. CDR3 DNA sequence: TGCGCCAGCAATCAGCCGGGACAGGGGCTGAACACTGAAGCTTTCTTT. Translating it yields CASNQPGQGLNTEAFF.

Many counts were recorded for this clonotype. V and J are TRBV11-2 and TRBJ2-5, with D perhaps matching TRBD1 (5 bases). The germline gives CDR1 SGHAT, CDR2 FQNNGV. This CDR3 has 14 residues. V was clipped by 8 bases and J by 3 bases, with 16 bases between them. CDR3 amino acids: CASGVRGKKETQYF. CDR3 in DNA: TGTGCCAGCGGAGTAAGGGGAAAAAAAGAGACCCAGTACTTC. The whole variable domain, remainder taken from reference TRBV11-2 and TRBJ2-5, is EAGVAQSPRYKIIEKRQSVAFWCNPISGHATLYWYQQILGQGPKLLIQFQNNGVVDDSQLPKDRFSAERLKGVDSTLKIQPAKLEDSAVYLCASGVRGKKETQYFGPGTRLLVL.

In this sample, this clonotype turned up a few times. The chain employs TRBV15 and TRBJ2-1; 15 positions agree with TRBD2. With 3 bases clipped from V and 0 bases from J, the junction kept 12 bases outside the gene matches. Germline V lookup: CDR1 LNHNV, CDR2 YYDKDF (reference sequence). There are 21 residues in the CDR3. In DNA form, the CDR3 reads TGTGCCACCAGCAGCACCGCCGGGACTAGCGGGGGGATACACTCCTACAATGAGCAGTTCTTC. Its translation is CATSSTAGTSGGIHSYNEQFF.

This clonotype showed up many times. This chain uses TRBV4-2 with TRBJ2-2, with D perhaps TRBD1 (6 bases). The ends were cut back, 1 base at V and 4 bases at J, with 19 bases in the middle. CDR1 is LGHNA, CDR2 YNFKEQ, per germline. The CDR3 consists of 18 residues. CDR3 bases: TGTGCCAGCAGCCAAGGGTCGCCCCGGACAGAAAGCACCGGGGAGCTGTTTTTT. Translated, it gives CASSQGSPRTESTGELFF.

This clonotype was recorded many times. The chain joins TRBV11-2 to TRBJ1-1; D ambiguous. Trimming shortened V by 3 bases and J by 1 base, and 12 bases separated the two germline ends. CDR1 and CDR2 from the germline V gene are SGHAT and FQNNGV. This CDR3 spans 15 amino acids. The CDR3 loop reads CASSLVRVGNTEAFF. CDR3 in DNA: TGTGCCAGCAGCTTGGTAAGGGTTGGGAACACTGAAGCTTTCTTT.

Ten or more counts support this clonotype. The gene calls are TRBV7-6 and TRBJ2-1, with a weak D call TRBD2 (6 bases). The CDR3 consists of 15 residues. V dropped 6 bases and J dropped 10 bases, with 22 bases sitting between them. Germline V gene data show CDR1 as SGHVS and CDR2 as FNYEAQ. The CDR3 here is CASSDIRGARGEQFF. Here the CDR3 DNA reads TGTGCCAGCAGTGACATTCGCGGGGCCCGCGGGGAGCAGTTCTTC.

This clonotype was found many times. V usage is TRBV7-9 and J usage is TRBJ1-1; no firm D call. Trimming took 5 bases from V and 0 from J, leaving 16 bases between them. This CDR3 is built from 16 residues. The germline V gene encodes CDR1 SEHNR and CDR2 FQNEAQ (reference sequence). CDR3 protein: CASSRVLAAMNTEAFF. In DNA, the CDR3 is TGTGCCAGCAGCCGGGTCTTGGCGGCGATGAACACTGAAGCTTTCTTT.

The table lists this clonotype with many counts. V and J are TRBV7-6 and TRBJ1-1; 9 nucleotides align to TRBD1. The CDR3 extends over 15 amino acids. After removal of 5 bases from V and 3 bases from J, the junction contained 7 bases not matched to a gene. Germline lookup yields CDR1 SGHVS and CDR2 FNYEAQ. The CDR3 region has the DNA TGTGCCAGCAGCCCGGGACAGGGTAAGGACACTGAAGCTTTCTTT. Its translation: CASSPGQGKDTEAFF. Using reference TRBV7-6 and TRBJ1-1 for the parts outside the CDR3, the full variable domain is GAGVSQSPRYKVTKRGQDVALRCDPISGHVSLYWYRQALGQGPEFLTYFNYEAQQDKSGLPNDRFSAERPEGSISTLTIQRTEQRDSAMYRCASSPGQGKDTEAFFGQGTRLTVV.

At least ten counts were recorded for this clonotype. V and J are TRBV20-1 and TRBJ2-6; D is ambiguous. This CDR3 is built from 16 residues. V gave up 5 bases and J gave up 4 bases, with 18 bases separating them. CDR1 and CDR2 (germline): DFQATT, SNEGSKA (reference sequence). CDR3 loop: CSAGAAFNSGANVLTF. CDR3 bases: TGCAGTGCTGGTGCAGCTTTCAATTCCGGGGCCAACGTCCTGACTTTC.

This clonotype has ten or more counts. This chain joins TRBV3-1 and TRBJ1-3, with D unresolved. CDR1 and CDR2 from the germline V gene are LGHDT and YNNKEL (reference sequence). Trimming removed 1 base at V and 2 bases at J, with 6 bases between. CDR3 length equals 14 residues. The CDR3, as DNA: TGTGCCAGCAGCCAAGGGACCACTGGAAACACCATATATTTT. Protein: CASSQGTTGNTIYF. Full variable domain (remainder filled in from reference TRBV3-1 and TRBJ1-3): DTAVSQTPKYLVTQMGNDKSIKCEQNLGHDTMYWYKQDSKKFLKIMFSYNNKELIINETVPNRFSPKSPDKAHLNLHINSLELGDSAVYFCASSQGTTGNTIYFGEGSWLTVV.

This clonotype was seen ten or more times. This chain uses TRBV6-2 or TRBV6-3 with TRBJ1-5; D gene uncertain. With 5 bases removed from V and 4 bases from J, the gap between germline ends came to 6 bases. This CDR3 has 12 residues. Looked up from germline, CDR1 is MNHEY and CDR2 is SVGEGT. DNA for the CDR3: TGTGCCAGCAGTAACCCTAATCAGCCCCAGCATTTT. It translates to CASSNPNQPQHF.

This clonotype appeared many times. The chain uses TRBV14 and TRBJ1-2; TRBD1 matches at 7 bases. The germline V gene encodes CDR1 SGHDN and CDR2 FVKESK. V shed 5 bases, J shed 8 bases, and the junction held 11 bases outside the gene matches. The CDR3 is 14 amino acids. The CDR3, as DNA: TGTGCCAGCAGCTACGACCTGACAGGGAGGGGCTACACCTTC. This encodes CASSYDLTGRGYTF.

This clonotype was seen repeatedly, ten times or more. CDR3 loop: CASSLVEPRQTNYGYTF. The CDR3 nucleotides are TGTGCCAGCAGCTTAGTGGAACCCCGACAGACTAACTATGGCTACACCTTC. The chain employs TRBV7-6 and TRBJ1-2; the D gene is possibly TRBD1 (5 bases). The CDR3 sequence is 17 residues long. Trimming removed 1 base at V and 0 bases at J, with 15 bases between. Looked up from germline, CDR1 is SGHVS and CDR2 is FNYEAQ.